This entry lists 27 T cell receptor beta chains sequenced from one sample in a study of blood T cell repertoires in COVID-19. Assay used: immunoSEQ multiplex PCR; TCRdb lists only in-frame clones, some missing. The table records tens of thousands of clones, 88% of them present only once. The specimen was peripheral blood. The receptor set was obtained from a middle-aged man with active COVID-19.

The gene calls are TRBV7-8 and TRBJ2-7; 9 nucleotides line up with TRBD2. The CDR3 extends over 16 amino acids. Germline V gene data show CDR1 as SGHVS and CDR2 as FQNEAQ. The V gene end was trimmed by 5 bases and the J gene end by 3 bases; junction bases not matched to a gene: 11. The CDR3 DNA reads TGTGCCAGCAGCCAGACTAGCGGCCAGGGGATCTACGAGCAGTACTTC. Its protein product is CASSQTSGQGIYEQYF.

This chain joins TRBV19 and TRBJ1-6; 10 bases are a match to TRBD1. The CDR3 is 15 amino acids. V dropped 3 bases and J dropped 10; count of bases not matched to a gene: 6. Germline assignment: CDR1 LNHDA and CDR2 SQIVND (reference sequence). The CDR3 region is CASSILGTGDSPLHF. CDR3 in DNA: TGTGCCAGTAGTATCTTGGGGACAGGGGACTCACCCCTCCACTTT.

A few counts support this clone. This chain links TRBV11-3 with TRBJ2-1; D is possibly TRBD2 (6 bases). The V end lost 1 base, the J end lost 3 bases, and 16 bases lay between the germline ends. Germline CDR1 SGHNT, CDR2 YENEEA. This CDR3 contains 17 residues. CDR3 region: CASSLASGLASYNEQFF. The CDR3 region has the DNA TGTGCCAGCAGCTTAGCTTCGGGGCTAGCGAGCTACAATGAGCAGTTCTTC.

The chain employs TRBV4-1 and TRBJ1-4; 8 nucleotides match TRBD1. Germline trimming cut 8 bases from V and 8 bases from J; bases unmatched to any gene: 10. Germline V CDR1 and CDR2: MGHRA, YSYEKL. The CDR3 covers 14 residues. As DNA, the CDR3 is TGCGCCAGCGGTAAGCAGGGGGCTGGGGAAAAACTGTTTTTT. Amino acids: CASGKQGAGEKLFF.

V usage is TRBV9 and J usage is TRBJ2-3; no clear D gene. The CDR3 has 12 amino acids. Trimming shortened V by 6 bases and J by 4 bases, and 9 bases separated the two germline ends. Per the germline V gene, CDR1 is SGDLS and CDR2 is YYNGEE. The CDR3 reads CASNSPPDTQYF. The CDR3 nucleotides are TGTGCCAGCAACTCCCCCCCAGATACGCAGTATTTT.

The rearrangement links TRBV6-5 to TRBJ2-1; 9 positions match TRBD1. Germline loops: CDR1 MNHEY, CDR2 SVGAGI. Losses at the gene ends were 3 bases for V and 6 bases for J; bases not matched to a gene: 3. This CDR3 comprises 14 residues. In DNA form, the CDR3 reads TGTGCCAGCAGTTATTCGACAGGGGGCAATGAGCAGTTCTTC. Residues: CASSYSTGGNEQFF.

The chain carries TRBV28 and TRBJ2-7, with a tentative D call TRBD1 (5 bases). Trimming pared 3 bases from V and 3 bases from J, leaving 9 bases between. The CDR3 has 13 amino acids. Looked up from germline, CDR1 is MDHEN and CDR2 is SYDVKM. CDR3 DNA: TGTGCCAGCAGTTTGGCAGGGTACTACGAGCAGTACTTC. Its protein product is CASSLAGYYEQYF.

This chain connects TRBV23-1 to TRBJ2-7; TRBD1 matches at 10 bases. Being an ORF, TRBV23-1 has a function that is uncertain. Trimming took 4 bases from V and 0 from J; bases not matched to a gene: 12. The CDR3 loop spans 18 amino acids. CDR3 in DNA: TGCGCCAGCAGTCGTAACCCGATTCGGACAGGGGGCTCCTACGAGCAGTACTTC. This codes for CASSRNPIRTGGSYEQYF.

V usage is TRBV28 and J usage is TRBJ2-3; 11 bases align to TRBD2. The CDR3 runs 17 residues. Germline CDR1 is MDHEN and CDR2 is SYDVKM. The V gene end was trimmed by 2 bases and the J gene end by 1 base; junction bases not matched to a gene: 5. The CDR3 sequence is CASSLRGTSGGTDTQYF. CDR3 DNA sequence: TGTGCCAGCAGTTTAAGGGGGACTAGCGGAGGCACAGATACGCAGTATTTT.

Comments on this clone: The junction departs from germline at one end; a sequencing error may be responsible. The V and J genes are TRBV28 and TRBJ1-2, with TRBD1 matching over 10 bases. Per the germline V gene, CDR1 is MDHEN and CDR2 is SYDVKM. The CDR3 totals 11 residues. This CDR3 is CSPGQGKGYTF. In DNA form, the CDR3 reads TGCTCTCCGGGACAGGGGAAAGGCTACACCTTC.

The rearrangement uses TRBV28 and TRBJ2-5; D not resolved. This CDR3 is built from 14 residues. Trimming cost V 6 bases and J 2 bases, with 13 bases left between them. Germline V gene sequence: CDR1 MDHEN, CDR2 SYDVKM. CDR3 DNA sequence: TGTGCCAGCAGAAAACTAACAAAACAAGAGACCCAGTACTTC. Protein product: CASRKLTKQETQYF.

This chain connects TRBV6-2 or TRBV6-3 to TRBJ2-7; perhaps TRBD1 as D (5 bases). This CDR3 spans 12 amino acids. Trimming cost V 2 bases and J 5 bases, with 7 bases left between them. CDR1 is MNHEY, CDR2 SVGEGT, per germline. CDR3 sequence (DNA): TGTGCCAGCAGTTACAGGGGCAACGAGCAGTACTTC. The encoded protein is CASSYRGNEQYF.

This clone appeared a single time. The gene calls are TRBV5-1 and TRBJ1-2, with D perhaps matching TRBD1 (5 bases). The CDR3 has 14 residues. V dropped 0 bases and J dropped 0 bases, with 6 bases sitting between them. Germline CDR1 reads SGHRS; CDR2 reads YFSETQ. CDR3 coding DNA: TGCGCCAGCAGCTTGGGACAGTCTAACTATGGCTACACCTTC. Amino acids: CASSLGQSNYGYTF. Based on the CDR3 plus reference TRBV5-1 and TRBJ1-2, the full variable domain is KAGVTQTPRYLIKTRGQQVTLSCSPISGHRSVSWYQQTPGQGLQFLFEYFSETQRNKGNFPGRFSGRQFSNSRSEMNVSTLELGDSALYLCASSLGQSNYGYTFGSGTRLTVV.

The CDR3 here is CASTLSNEKLFF. CDR3 nucleotides: TGTGCCAGCACCCTAAGCAATGAAAAACTGTTTTTT. The chain uses TRBV28 and TRBJ1-4; D gene uncertain. CDR1 and CDR2 from the germline V gene are MDHEN and SYDVKM. The CDR3 runs 12 residues. V shed 7 bases and J shed 5 bases, with 8 bases lying between them. Full variable domain (outside the CDR3, taken from reference TRBV28 and TRBJ1-4): DVKVTQSSRYLVKRTGEKVFLECVQDMDHENMFWYRQDPGLGLRLIYFSYDVKMKEKGDIPEGYSVSREKKERFSLILESASTNQTSMYLCASTLSNEKLFFGSGTQLSVL.

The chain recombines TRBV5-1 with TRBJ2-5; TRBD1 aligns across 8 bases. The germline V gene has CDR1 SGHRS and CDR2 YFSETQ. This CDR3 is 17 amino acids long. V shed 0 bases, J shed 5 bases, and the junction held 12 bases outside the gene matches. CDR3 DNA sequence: TGCGCCAGCAGCTTGGATCGGGGGACAGGCCCCGGTGAGACCCAGTACTTC. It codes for CASSLDRGTGPGETQYF.

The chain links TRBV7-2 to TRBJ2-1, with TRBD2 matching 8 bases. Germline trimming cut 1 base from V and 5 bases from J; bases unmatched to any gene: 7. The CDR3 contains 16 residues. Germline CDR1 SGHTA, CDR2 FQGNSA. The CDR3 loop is CASSLGGGRYNNEQFF. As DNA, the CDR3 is TGTGCCAGCAGCTTAGGAGGCGGGAGGTACAACAATGAGCAGTTCTTC. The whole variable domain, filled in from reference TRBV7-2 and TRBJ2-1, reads GAGVSQSPSNKVTEKGKDVELRCDPISGHTALYWYRQSLGQGLEFLIYFQGNSAPDKSGLPSDRFSAERTGGSVSTLTIQRTQQEDSAVYLCASSLGGGRYNNEQFFGPGTRLTVL.

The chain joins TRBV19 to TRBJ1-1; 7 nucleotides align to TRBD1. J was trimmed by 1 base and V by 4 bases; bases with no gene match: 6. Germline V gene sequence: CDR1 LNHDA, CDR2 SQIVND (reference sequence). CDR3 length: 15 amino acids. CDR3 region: CASSTPTGWNTEAFF. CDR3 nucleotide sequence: TGTGCCAGTAGTACCCCGACAGGGTGGAACACTGAAGCTTTCTTT.

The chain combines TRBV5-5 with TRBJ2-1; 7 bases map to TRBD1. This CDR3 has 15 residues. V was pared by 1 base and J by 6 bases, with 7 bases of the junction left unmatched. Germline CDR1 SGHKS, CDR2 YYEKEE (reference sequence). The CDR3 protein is CASSLTLSGGNEQFF. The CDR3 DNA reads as TGTGCCAGCAGCTTGACCCTCTCAGGGGGCAATGAGCAGTTCTTC.

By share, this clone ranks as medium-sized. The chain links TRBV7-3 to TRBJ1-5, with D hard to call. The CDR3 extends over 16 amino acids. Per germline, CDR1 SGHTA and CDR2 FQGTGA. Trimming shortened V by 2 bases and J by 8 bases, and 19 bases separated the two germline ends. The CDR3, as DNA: TGTGCCAGCAGCTTACAGGCAGAATATTCCGCAGAGCCCCAGCATTTT. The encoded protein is CASSLQAEYSAEPQHF. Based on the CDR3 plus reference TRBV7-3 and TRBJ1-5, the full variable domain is GAGVSQTPSNKVTEKGKYVELRCDPISGHTALYWYRQSLGQGPEFLIYFQGTGAADDSGLPNDRFFAVRPEGSVSTLKIQRTERGDSAVYLCASSLQAEYSAEPQHFGDGTRLSIL.

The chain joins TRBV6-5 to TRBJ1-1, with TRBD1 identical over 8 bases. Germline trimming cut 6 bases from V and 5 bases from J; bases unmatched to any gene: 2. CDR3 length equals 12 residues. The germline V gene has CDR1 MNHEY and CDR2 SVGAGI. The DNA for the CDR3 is TGTGCCAGCAGGACAGGGGTGACTGAAGCTTTCTTT. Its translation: CASRTGVTEAFF.

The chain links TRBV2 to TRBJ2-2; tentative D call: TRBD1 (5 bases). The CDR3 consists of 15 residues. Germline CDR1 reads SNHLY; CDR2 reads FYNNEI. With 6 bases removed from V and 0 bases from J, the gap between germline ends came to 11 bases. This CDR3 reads CASSSQGPNTGELFF. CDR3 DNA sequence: TGTGCCAGCAGCTCTCAGGGCCCGAACACCGGGGAGCTGTTTTTT. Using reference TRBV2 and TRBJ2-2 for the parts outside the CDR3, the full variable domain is EPEVTQTPSHQVTQMGQEVILRCVPISNHLYFYWYRQILGQKVEFLVSFYNNEISEKSEIFDDQFSVERPDGSNFTLKIRSTKLEDSAMYFCASSSQGPNTGELFFGEGSRLTVL.

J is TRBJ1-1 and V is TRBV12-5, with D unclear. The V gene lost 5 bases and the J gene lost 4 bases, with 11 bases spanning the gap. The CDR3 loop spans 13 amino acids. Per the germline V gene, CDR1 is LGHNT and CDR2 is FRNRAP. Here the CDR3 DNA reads TGTGCTAGTGGTCCTCGCAGCGGCACTGAAGCTTTCTTT. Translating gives CASGPRSGTEAFF.

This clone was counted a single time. CDR3: CASSLTGGRGAGELFF. CDR3 nucleotide sequence: TGTGCCAGCAGTCTTACTGGGGGGAGAGGGGCCGGGGAGCTGTTTTTT. The rearrangement links TRBV27 to TRBJ2-2; a possible D gene is TRBD2 (6 bases). Trimming stripped 5 bases from V and 6 bases from J, with 19 bases between. The CDR3 contains 16 residues. Germline V gene lookup returns CDR1 MNHEY and CDR2 SMNVEV (reference sequence).

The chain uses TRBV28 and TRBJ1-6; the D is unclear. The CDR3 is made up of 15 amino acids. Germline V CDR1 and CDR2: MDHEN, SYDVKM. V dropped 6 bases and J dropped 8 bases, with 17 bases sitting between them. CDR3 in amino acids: CASSGGRRFDSPLHF. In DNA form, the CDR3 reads TGTGCCAGCAGCGGAGGGCGAAGGTTTGATTCACCCCTCCACTTT.

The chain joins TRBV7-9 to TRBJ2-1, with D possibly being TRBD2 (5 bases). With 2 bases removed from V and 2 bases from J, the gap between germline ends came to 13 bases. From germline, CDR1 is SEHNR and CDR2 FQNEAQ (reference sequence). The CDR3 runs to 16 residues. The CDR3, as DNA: TGTGCCAGCAGCTTAAGGGCAGAGGGCCCCTACAATGAGCAGTTCTTC. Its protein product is CASSLRAEGPYNEQFF.

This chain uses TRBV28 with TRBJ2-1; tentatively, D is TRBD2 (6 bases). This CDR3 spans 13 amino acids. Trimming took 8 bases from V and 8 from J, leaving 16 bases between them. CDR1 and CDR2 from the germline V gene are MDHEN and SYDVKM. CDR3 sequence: CASGRPAGYEQFF. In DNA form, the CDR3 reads TGTGCCAGCGGACGACCCGCGGGATATGAGCAGTTCTTC.

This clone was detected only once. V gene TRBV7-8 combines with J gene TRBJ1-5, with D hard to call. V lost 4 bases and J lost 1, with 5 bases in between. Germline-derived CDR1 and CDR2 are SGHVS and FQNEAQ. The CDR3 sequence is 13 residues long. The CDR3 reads CASSSVSNQPQHF. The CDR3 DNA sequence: TGTGCCAGCAGCTCGGTAAGCAATCAGCCCCAGCATTTT.